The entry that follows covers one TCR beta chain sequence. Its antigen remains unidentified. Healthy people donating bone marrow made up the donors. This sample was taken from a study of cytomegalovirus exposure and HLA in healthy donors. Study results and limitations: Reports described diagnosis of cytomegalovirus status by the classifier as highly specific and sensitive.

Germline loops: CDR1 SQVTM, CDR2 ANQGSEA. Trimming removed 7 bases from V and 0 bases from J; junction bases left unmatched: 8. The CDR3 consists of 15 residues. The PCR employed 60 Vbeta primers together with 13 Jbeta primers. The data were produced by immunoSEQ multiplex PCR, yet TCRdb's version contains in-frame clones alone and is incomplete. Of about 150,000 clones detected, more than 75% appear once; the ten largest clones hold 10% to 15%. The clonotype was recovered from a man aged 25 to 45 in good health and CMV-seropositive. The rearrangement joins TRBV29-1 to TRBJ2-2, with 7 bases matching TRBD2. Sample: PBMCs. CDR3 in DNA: TGCAGCGCTGGTTCACTAGCGTCGAACACCGGGGAGCTGTTTTTT. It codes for CSAGSLASNTGELFF.